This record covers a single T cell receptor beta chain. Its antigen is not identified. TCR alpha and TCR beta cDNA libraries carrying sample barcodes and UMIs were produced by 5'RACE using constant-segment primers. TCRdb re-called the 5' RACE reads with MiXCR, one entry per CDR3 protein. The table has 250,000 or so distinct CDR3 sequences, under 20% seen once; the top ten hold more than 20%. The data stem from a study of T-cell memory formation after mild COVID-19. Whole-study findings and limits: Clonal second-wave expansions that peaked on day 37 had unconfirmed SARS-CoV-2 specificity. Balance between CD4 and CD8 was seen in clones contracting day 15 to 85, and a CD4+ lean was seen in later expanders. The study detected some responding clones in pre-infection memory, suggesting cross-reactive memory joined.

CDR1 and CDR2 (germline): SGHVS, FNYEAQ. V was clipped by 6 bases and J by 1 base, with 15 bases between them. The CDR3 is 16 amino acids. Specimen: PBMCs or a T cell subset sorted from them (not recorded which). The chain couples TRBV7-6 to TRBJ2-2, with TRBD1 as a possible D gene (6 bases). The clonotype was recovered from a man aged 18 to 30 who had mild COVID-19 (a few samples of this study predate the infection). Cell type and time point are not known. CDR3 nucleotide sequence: TGTGCCAGCAGTATAAAACAGGGAATGAACACCGGGGAGCTGTTTTTT. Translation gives CASSIKQGMNTGELFF.